This T cell receptor (beta chain) is drawn from a study of control samples from healthy donors and cancer patients. Clones were sequenced by immunoSEQ multiplex PCR, and TCRdb holds only the in-frame ones, with some missing. The sample contains around 100,000 clones, just under 95% of which appear only once. Germline assignment: CDR1 SEHNR and CDR2 FQNEAQ (reference sequence). V was clipped by 5 bases and J by 2 bases; unmatched bases: 5. The CDR3 spans 15 residues. The chain combines TRBV7-9 with TRBJ2-5; TRBD2 aligns across 10 bases. This receptor was taken from a human donor in good health. The donor label of this sample is uncertain. Sequencing used blood. In DNA, the CDR3 is TGTGCCAGCAGCCGGACTAGCGGAGATCAAGAGACCCAGTACTTC. Its protein is CASSRTSGDQETQYF.